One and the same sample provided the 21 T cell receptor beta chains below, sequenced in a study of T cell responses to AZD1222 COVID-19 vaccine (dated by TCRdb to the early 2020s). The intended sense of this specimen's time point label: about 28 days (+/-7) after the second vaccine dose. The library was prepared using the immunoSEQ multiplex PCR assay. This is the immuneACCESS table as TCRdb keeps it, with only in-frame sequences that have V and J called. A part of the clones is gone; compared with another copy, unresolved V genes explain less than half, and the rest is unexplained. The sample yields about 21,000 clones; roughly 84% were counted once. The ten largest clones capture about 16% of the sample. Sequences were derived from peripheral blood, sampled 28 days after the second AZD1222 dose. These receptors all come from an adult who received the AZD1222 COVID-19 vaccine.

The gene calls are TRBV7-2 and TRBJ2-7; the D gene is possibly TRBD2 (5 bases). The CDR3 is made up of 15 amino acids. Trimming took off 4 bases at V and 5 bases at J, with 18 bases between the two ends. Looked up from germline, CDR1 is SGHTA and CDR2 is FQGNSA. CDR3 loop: CASSSKGLSSHEQYF. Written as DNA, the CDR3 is TGTGCCAGCAGCTCAAAAGGACTCTCAAGTCACGAGCAGTACTTC.

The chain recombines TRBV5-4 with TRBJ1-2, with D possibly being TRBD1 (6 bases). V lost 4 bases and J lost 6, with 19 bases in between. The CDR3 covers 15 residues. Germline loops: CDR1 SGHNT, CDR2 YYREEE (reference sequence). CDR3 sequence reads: CASSRGPTPFNGYTF. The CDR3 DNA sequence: TGTGCCAGCAGCCGGGGGCCAACTCCATTCAATGGCTACACCTTC.

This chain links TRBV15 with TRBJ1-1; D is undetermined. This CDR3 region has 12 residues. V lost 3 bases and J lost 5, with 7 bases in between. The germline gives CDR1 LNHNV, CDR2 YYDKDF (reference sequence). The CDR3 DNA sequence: TGTGCCACCAGCAGGGGAGGAACTGAAGCTTTCTTT. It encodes CATSRGGTEAFF.

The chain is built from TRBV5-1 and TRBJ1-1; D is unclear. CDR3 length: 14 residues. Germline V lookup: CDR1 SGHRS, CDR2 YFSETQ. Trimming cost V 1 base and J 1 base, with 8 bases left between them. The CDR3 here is CASSLSQTNTEAFF. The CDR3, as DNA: TGCGCCAGCAGCTTGAGCCAGACGAACACTGAAGCTTTCTTT.

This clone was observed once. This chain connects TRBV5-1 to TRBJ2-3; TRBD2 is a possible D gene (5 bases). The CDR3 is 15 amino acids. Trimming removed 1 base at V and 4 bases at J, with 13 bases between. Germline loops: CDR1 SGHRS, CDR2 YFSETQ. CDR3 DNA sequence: TGCGCCAGCAGCTTGAACCCTGCGGAGGCAGATACGCAGTATTTT. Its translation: CASSLNPAEADTQYF. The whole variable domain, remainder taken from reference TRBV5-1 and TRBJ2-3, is KAGVTQTPRYLIKTRGQQVTLSCSPISGHRSVSWYQQTPGQGLQFLFEYFSETQRNKGNFPGRFSGRQFSNSRSEMNVSTLELGDSALYLCASSLNPAEADTQYFGPGTRLTVL.

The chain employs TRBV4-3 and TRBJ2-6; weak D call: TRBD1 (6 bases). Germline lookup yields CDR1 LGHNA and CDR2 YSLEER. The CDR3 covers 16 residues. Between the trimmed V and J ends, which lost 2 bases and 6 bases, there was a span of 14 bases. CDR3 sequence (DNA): TGCGCCAGCAGCCAACTCACAGGGATGGAGGCCAACGTCCTGACTTTC. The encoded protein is CASSQLTGMEANVLTF.

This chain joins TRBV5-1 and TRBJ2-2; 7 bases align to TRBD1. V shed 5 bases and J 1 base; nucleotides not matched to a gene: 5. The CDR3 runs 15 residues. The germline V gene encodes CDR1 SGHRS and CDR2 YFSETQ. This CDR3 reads CASRIDRENTGELFF. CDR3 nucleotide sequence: TGCGCCAGCAGGATAGACAGGGAGAACACCGGGGAGCTGTTTTTT.

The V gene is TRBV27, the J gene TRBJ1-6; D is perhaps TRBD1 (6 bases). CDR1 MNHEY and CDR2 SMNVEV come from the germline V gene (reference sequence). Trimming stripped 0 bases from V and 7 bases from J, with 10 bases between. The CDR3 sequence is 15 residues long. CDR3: CASSLSPGANSPLHF. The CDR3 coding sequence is TGTGCCAGCAGTTTATCCCCAGGGGCGAATTCACCCCTCCACTTT.

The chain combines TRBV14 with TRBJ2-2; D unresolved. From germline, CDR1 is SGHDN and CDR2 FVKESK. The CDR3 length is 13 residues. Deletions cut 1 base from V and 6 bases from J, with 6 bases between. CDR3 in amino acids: CASSQVPPGELFF. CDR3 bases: TGTGCCAGCAGCCAAGTCCCCCCCGGGGAGCTGTTTTTT.

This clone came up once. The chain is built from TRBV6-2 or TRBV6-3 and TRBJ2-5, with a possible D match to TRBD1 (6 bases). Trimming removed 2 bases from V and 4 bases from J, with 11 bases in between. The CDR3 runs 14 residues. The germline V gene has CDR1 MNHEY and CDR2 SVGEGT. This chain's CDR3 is CASSYTGRLETQYF. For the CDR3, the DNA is TGTGCCAGCAGTTACACAGGGCGATTAGAGACCCAGTACTTC.

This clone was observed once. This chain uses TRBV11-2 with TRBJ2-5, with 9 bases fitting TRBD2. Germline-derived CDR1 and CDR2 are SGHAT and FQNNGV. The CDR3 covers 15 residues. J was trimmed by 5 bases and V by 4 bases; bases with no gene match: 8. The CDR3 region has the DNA TGTGCCAGCAGCTCCCGCGGGGGGGAGAGGGAGACCCAGTACTTC. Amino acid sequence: CASSSRGGERETQYF.

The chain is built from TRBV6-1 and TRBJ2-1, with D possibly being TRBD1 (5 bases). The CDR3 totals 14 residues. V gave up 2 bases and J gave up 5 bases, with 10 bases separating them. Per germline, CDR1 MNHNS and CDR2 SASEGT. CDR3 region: CASSETRTNNEQFF. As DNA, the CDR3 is TGTGCCAGCAGTGAAACAAGGACAAACAATGAGCAGTTCTTC.

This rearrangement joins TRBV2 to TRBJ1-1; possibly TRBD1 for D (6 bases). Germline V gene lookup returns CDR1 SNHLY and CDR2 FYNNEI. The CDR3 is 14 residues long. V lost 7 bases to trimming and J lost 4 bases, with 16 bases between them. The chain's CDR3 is CASIGGGAFTEAFF. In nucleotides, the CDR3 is TGTGCCAGCATTGGAGGGGGGGCCTTCACTGAAGCTTTCTTT.

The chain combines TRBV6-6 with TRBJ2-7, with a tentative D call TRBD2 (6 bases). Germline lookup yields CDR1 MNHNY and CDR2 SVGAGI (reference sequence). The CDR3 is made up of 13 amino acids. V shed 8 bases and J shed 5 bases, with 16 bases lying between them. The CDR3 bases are TGTGCCAGCGGCCGCGGGGACCTCCACGAGCAGTACTTC. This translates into CASGRGDLHEQYF.

CDR3 in DNA: TGTGCCAGCAGCTTACGGCGGGAGGGGACCTACGAGCAGTACTTC. It yields the protein CASSLRREGTYEQYF. This rearrangement joins TRBV7-8 to TRBJ2-7; 9 positions agree with TRBD2. Germline trimming cut 2 bases from V and 2 bases from J; bases unmatched to any gene: 4. Germline CDR1 SGHVS, CDR2 FQNEAQ. This CDR3 comprises 15 residues.

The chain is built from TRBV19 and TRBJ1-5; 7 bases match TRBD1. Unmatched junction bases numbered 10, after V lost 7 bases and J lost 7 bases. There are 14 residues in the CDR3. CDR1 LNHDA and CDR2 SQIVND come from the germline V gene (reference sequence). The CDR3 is CASTTRQGTQPQHF. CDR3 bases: TGTGCCAGTACCACCAGACAGGGCACCCAGCCCCAGCATTTT.

CDR3 amino acids: CASSIPGQLNNEQYF. In DNA, the CDR3 is TGTGCCAGTAGTATTCCGGGACAGCTAAATAACGAGCAGTACTTC. V and J are TRBV19 and TRBJ2-7; 7 nucleotides match TRBD1. Germline V gene lookup returns CDR1 LNHDA and CDR2 SQIVND (reference sequence). The CDR3 spans 15 residues. Germline trimming cut 3 bases from V and 5 bases from J; bases unmatched to any gene: 10.

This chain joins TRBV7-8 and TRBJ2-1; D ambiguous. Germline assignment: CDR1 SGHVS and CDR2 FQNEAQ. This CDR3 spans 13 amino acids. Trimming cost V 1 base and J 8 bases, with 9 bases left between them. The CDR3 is CASSLGREDEQFF. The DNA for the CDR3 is TGTGCCAGCAGCTTAGGCAGAGAGGATGAGCAGTTCTTC.

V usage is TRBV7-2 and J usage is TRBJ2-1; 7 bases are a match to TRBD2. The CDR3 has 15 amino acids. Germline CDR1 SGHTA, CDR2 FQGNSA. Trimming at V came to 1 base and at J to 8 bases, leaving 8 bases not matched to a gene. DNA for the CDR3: TGTGCCAGCAGCTTAGACAGCGGGAAAACGGATGAGCAGTTCTTC. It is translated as CASSLDSGKTDEQFF. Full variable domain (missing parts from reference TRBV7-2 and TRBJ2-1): GAGVSQSPSNKVTEKGKDVELRCDPISGHTALYWYRQSLGQGLEFLIYFQGNSAPDKSGLPSDRFSAERTGGSVSTLTIQRTQQEDSAVYLCASSLDSGKTDEQFFGPGTRLTVL.

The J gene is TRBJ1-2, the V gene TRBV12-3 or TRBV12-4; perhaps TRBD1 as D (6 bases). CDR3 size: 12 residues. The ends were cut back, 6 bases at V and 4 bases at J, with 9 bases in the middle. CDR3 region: CASREGGYGYTF. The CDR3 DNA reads TGTGCCAGCAGAGAGGGGGGCTATGGCTACACCTTC.

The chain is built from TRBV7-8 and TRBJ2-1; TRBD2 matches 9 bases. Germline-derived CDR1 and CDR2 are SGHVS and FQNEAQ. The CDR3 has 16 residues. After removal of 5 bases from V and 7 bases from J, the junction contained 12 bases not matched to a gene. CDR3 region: CASSLPRREGPNEQFF. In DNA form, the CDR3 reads TGTGCCAGCAGCCTCCCCAGGCGGGAGGGCCCGAATGAGCAGTTCTTC.